Listed here is a single T cell receptor beta chain. As yet, its antigen is unknown. This sample was taken from a study of T cells after yellow fever vaccination. In the study overall: Fractions of low cell number were prepared using SMART-Seq v4 Ultra Low Input.

Study-level findings and limits: Clones from primary vaccination mostly reappeared after the booster (about 97% CD4, around 90% CD8). The study noted that FACS-sorted repertoires could contain abundant clonotypes contaminating from the bulk population.

TCRdb re-called the 5' RACE reads with MiXCR, one entry per CDR3 protein. The sample lists some 400,000 distinct CDR3 sequences, 6% to 8% occurring once. Germline-derived CDR1 and CDR2 are MNHEY and SVGEGT. Trimming removed 6 bases from V and 5 bases from J, with 14 bases in between. There are 14 residues in the CDR3. The chain links TRBV6-2 or TRBV6-3 to TRBJ1-5; D is undetermined. The sample here was PBMCs, taken 5 days after the yellow fever booster vaccination. The clonotype originates from a man aged 30 to 39 who received the YFV17D yellow fever vaccine. The CDR3 region is CASRNEQPYQPQHF. CDR3 nucleotides: TGTGCCAGCAGGAACGAACAGCCCTATCAGCCCCAGCATTTT.